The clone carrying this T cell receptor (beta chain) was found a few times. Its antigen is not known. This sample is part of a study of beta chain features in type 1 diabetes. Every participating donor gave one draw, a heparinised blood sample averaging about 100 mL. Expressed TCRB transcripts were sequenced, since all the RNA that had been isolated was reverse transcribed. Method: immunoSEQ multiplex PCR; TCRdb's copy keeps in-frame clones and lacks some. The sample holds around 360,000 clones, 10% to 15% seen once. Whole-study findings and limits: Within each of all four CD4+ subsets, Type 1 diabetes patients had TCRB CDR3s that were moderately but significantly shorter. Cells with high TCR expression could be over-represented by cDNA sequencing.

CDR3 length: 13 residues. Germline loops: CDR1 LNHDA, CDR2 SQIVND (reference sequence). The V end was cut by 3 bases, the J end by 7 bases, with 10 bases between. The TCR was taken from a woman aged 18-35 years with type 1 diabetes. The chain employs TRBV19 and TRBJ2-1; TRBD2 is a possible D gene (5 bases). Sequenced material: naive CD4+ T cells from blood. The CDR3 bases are TGTGCCAGTAGTATTCCCATAGCGAATGAGCAGTTCTTC. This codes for CASSIPIANEQFF.